This T cell receptor beta chain was documented in a study of molecular identifiers for immune sequencing clone quantification. Using its own MiXCR run on the PCR reads, TCRdb lists one record per CDR3 protein. The repertoire holds roughly 630,000 distinct CDR3 sequences, 25% seen once, with 0.7% to 0.95% in the top ten. This clonotype was found many times. Antigen unknown. Study-wide results and limits: Clones above 20 RNA copies contained over 97% of effector molecules and under 1% of naive molecules.

This TCR came from a human donor in good health. Some libraries in this study had Jurkat cell RNA spiked in. Specimen: naive CD8+ T cells from blood, with Jurkat cell RNA spiked in. As for subset: FACS-sorted CD8+CD4-CCR7+CD45RA+ naive T cells.

The CDR3 here is CASSPGYGTDTQYF. In nucleotides, the CDR3 is TGTGCCAGCAGTCCCGGGTATGGCACAGATACGCAGTATTTT. The gene calls are TRBV6-2 or TRBV6-3 and TRBJ2-3, with D unclear. This CDR3 comprises 14 residues. The ends were cut back, 5 bases at V and 1 base at J, with 10 bases in the middle. The germline CDR1 and CDR2 sequences are MNHEY and SVGEGT.